This is a list of T cell receptor beta chains from one sample in a study of T cell responses to AZD1222 COVID-19 vaccine. Some clones are missing from TCRdb's copy, which holds only in-frame ones; the method was immunoSEQ multiplex PCR. The sample records 150,000 or so clones, just over 90% being singletons. The specimen comprised peripheral blood, sampled 28 days after the second AZD1222 dose. The receptor set was obtained from an adult who received the AZD1222 COVID-19 vaccine. The CDR3 runs from the conserved cysteine through the conserved F or W. A D gene is named only where the DNA matches it firmly. Clone size, where shown, is once, few, many, or a class for clones that have expanded.

clone_size	v_call	j_call	cdr3_length	d_call	cdr3_aa	cdr3_nt
NA	TRBV9	TRBJ2-1	16	NA	CASSVRGGLSYNEQFF	TGTGCCAGCAGCGTAAGGGGTGGGTTGTCCTACAATGAGCAGTTCTTC
once	TRBV3-1/TRBV3-2	TRBJ1-5	13	NA	CASSLQGGQPQHF	TGTGCCAGCAGCCTACAGGGAGGCCAGCCCCAGCATTTT
once	TRBV18	TRBJ2-2	18	NA	CASSPRKVSDSDTGELFF	TGTGCCAGCTCACCACGGAAAGTCAGCGACAGCGACACCGGGGAGCTGTTTTTT
once	TRBV3-1/TRBV3-2	TRBJ1-3	13	NA	CASRHTSGNTIYF	TGTGCCAGCCGCCATACCTCTGGAAACACCATATATTTT
NA	TRBV7-7	TRBJ2-5	15	TRBD2	CASSPTPSGEETQYF	TGTGCCAGCAGCCCGACTCCTAGCGGGGAAGAGACCCAGTACTTC
NA	TRBV3-1/TRBV3-2	TRBJ2-5	16	NA	CASSQGSDRAQETQYF	TGTGCCAGCAGCCAAGGGTCTGACCGGGCTCAAGAGACCCAGTACTTC
NA	TRBV7-3	TRBJ1-3	15	NA	CASSLTGGSGNTIYF	TGTGCCAGCAGCTTAACGGGGGGCTCTGGAAACACCATATATTTT
NA	TRBV10-1	TRBJ2-3	14	NA	CASSDRTNTDTQYF	TGCGCCAGCAGCGACCGGACAAACACAGATACGCAGTATTTT
NA	TRBV7-9	TRBJ2-5	16	NA	CASSIKQGRGQETQYF	TGTGCCAGCAGCATCAAACAGGGCAGGGGCCAAGAGACCCAGTACTTC
NA	TRBV7-9	TRBJ1-2	15	NA	CASSDTDRPNYGYTF	TGTGCCAGCAGCGACACTGACAGGCCTAACTATGGCTACACCTTC
NA	TRBV5-1	TRBJ1-1	15	NA	CASSLDGQRNTEAFF	TGCGCCAGCAGCTTAGATGGACAGAGGAACACTGAAGCTTTCTTT
NA	TRBV28	TRBJ2-7	15	NA	CASRPSDSRGYEQYF	TGTGCCAGCAGACCGTCGGACTCCCGCGGCTACGAGCAGTACTTC
once	TRBV27	TRBJ1-6	13	NA	CASSLSFNSPLHF	TGTGCCAGCAGTTTATCCTTTAACTCACCCCTCCACTTT
NA	TRBV10-3	TRBJ2-5	15	TRBD2	CAIRTDGGAKETQYF	TGTGCCATCAGGACAGACGGGGGGGCCAAAGAGACCCAGTACTTC
NA	TRBV11-2	TRBJ2-2	15	NA	CASSSAEGRSGELFF	TGTGCCAGCAGCTCGGCGGAGGGAAGATCCGGGGAGCTGTTTTTT
NA	TRBV6-5	TRBJ2-4	15	NA	CASRSDVVAKNIQYF	TGTGCCAGCAGGTCTGACGTCGTAGCCAAAAACATTCAGTACTTC
NA	TRBV7-2	TRBJ2-3	13	NA	CASSLFGTDTQYF	TGTGCCAGCAGCTTATTCGGGACAGATACGCAGTATTTT
once	TRBV7-9	TRBJ2-7	11	NA	CASSPRDEQYF	TGTGCCAGCAGCCCTCGGGACGAGCAGTACTTC
once	TRBV18	TRBJ2-1	14	NA	CASSPDGSYNEQFF	TGTGCCAGCTCACCGGACGGCTCCTACAATGAGCAGTTCTTC
NA	TRBV13	TRBJ2-7	13	TRBD1	CASRSQGEIEQYF	TGTGCCAGCAGGTCCCAGGGGGAAATTGAGCAGTACTTC
NA	TRBV28	TRBJ2-7	16	NA	CASSLSSGTLFYEQYF	TGTGCCAGCAGTTTATCATCCGGCACGTTATTCTACGAGCAGTACTTC
once	TRBV7-3	TRBJ1-6	15	NA	CASSPPVPTNSPLHF	TGTGCCAGCAGCCCCCCAGTACCAACCAATTCACCCCTCCACTTT
NA	TRBV5-1	TRBJ1-5	16	TRBD1	CASSLGTGGSNQPQHF	TGCGCCAGCAGCTTGGGGACAGGGGGTAGCAATCAGCCCCAGCATTTT
NA	TRBV2	TRBJ2-3	14	NA	CASMRTTSTDTQYF	TGTGCCAGCATGAGGACCACTAGCACAGATACGCAGTATTTT
NA	TRBV11-1	TRBJ2-3	16	TRBD2	CASRNALAGGPDTQYF	TGTGCCAGCAGAAATGCCCTAGCGGGGGGGCCGGATACGCAGTATTTT
NA	TRBV5-1	TRBJ2-3	16	TRBD2	CASSLGLGRVTDTQYF	TGCGCCAGCAGCTTGGGACTAGGGAGGGTCACAGATACGCAGTATTTT
NA	TRBV9	TRBJ1-2	14	TRBD1	CASRADRGPYGYTF	TGTGCCAGCAGGGCAGACAGGGGACCCTATGGCTACACCTTC
NA	TRBV20-1	TRBJ1-1	12	NA	CSASLENTEAFF	TGCAGTGCTAGTCTCGAGAACACTGAAGCTTTCTTT
NA	TRBV5-4	TRBJ2-7	14	NA	CASSLGPGLVEQYF	TGTGCCAGCAGCTTGGGCCCGGGACTTGTCGAGCAGTACTTC
once	TRBV10-3	TRBJ2-7	13	TRBD2	CAITLGGAYEQYF	TGTGCCATCACCCTGGGGGGGGCCTACGAGCAGTACTTC
NA	TRBV6-5	TRBJ2-3	14	TRBD2	CATKTSTLTDTQYF	TGTGCCACCAAGACTAGCACCCTCACAGATACGCAGTATTTT
NA	TRBV15	TRBJ1-5	12	TRBD1	CATRQGDQPQHF	TGTGCCACCAGACAGGGGGATCAGCCCCAGCATTTT
many	TRBV12-3/TRBV12-4	TRBJ1-1	11	NA	CASSFGDEAFF	TGTGCCAGCAGTTTCGGAGATGAAGCTTTCTTT
NA	TRBV4-2	TRBJ2-1	15	NA	CASSQGERVYNEQFF	TGTGCCAGCAGCCAAGGGGAGCGTGTCTACAATGAGCAGTTCTTC
once	TRBV18	TRBJ1-2	14	NA	CASSPPGSNYGYTF	TGTGCCAGCTCACCACCGGGATCTAACTATGGCTACACCTTC
NA	TRBV6-5	TRBJ2-2	13	NA	CASSVQGAGELFF	TGTGCCAGCAGCGTACAGGGTGCCGGGGAGCTGTTTTTT
NA	TRBV12-3/TRBV12-4	TRBJ1-2	13	NA	CASIGGRGYGYTF	TGTGCCAGCATTGGTGGCCGGGGCTATGGCTACACCTTC
NA	TRBV5-1	TRBJ2-1	15	TRBD1	CASRPGTGTYNEQFF	TGCGCCAGCAGACCCGGGACAGGGACTTACAATGAGCAGTTCTTC
NA	TRBV14	TRBJ1-1	13	NA	CASSLRGAEKAFF	TGTGCCAGCAGCCTGAGGGGGGCGGAAAAAGCTTTCTTT
NA	TRBV6-2/TRBV6-3	TRBJ2-1	13	NA	CASSPPGNNEQFF	TGTGCCAGCAGTCCCCCAGGAAACAATGAGCAGTTCTTC
NA	TRBV9	TRBJ2-1	16	NA	CASSVETTNAYNEQFF	TGTGCCAGCAGCGTAGAGACTACCAACGCCTACAATGAGCAGTTCTTC
NA	TRBV7-8	TRBJ2-7	15	TRBD2	CASSSGLAGVYEQYF	TGTGCCAGCAGCTCCGGACTAGCGGGAGTGTACGAGCAGTACTTC